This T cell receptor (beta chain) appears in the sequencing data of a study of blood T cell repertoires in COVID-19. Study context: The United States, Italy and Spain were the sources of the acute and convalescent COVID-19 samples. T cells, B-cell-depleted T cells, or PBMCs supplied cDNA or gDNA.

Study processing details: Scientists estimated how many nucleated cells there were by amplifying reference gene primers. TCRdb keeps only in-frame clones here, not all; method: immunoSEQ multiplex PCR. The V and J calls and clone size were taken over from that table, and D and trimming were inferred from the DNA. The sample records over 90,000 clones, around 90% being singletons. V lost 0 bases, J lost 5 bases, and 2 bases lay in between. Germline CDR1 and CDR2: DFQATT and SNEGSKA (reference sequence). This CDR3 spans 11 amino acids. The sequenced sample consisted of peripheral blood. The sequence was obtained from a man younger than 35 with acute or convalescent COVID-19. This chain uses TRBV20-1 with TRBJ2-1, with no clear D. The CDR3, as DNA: TGCAGTGCTAGAGACGACAATGAGCAGTTCTTC. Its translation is CSARDDNEQFF.